This TCR beta chain was captured in a study of T cell responses to AZD1222 COVID-19 vaccine. On the study more broadly: Second doses at about 4 or about 12 weeks were pooled. Study-wide results and caveats: The repertoires were collected only after the peak T cell response. When two AZD1222 doses had been given, Spike-specific TCR breadth and depth rose. Donors were largely white British and mainly female; clonal diversity was possibly underestimated.

Measured with immunoSEQ multiplex PCR; TCRdb has only the in-frame clones, and not every one. The repertoire holds about 120,000 clones, with roughly 90% as singletons. The CDR3 runs to 15 residues. Trimming removed 1 base from V and 0 bases from J, with 10 bases in between. Per the germline V gene, CDR1 is LNHDA and CDR2 is SQIVND (reference sequence). This clone has only a few counts. Its antigen is currently unknown. The clonotype was recovered from an adult in good health. The chain combines TRBV19 with TRBJ2-7; D could derive from TRBD1 or TRBD2 (5 bases each). This material consisted of peripheral blood, taken on day 0 of AZD1222 vaccination. The CDR3 reads CASSIGWGSSYEQYF. CDR3 in DNA: TGTGCCAGTAGTATAGGATGGGGGAGCTCCTACGAGCAGTACTTC.